This entry lists 7 T cell receptor beta chains sequenced from one sample in a study of blood T cells in healthy people across ages. Sample-barcoded 5' priming and a J-beta primer mix drove a second PCR of roughly 7 to 11 cycles. TCRdb fed the 5' RACE reads into MiXCR, producing one record per CDR3 protein. The data contain under 2 million distinct CDR3 sequences, roughly a third of them singletons. Sequenced material: blood. Receptors were obtained from a woman aged 30 to 39 in good health.

This clonotype was counted ten times or more. The chain couples TRBV4-1 to TRBJ1-2; 7 bases match TRBD1. The CDR3 extends over 15 amino acids. Unmatched junction bases numbered 7, after V lost 1 base and J lost 5 bases. Per the germline V gene, CDR1 is MGHRA and CDR2 is YSYEKL. The CDR3 protein is CASSQVKGAGYGYTF. As DNA, the CDR3 is TGCGCCAGCAGCCAAGTAAAGGGGGCAGGTTATGGCTACACCTTC.

The chain joins TRBV20-1 to TRBJ2-7; D is perhaps TRBD1 (5 bases). Near its end, the DNA agrees better with TRBJ2-4, so the J call may be wrong. This CDR3 region has 12 residues. Germline values: CDR1 DFQATT, CDR2 SNEGSKA (reference sequence). The chain's CDR3 is CSARPKGDIQYF. For the CDR3, the DNA is TGCAGTGCTAGACCAAAAGGGGACATTCAGTACTTC.

In its sample, this clonotype was seen a few times. A much larger clone lies one base from this, so it may be a read error. The chain uses TRBV10-3 and TRBJ2-7; 7 nucleotides agree with TRBD1. The V and J ends lost 7 bases and 3 bases, in that order; junction bases with no gene match: 9. Germline V CDR1 and CDR2: ENHRY, SYGVKD. The CDR3 contains 14 residues. The CDR3 is CAITSGDRSYEQYF. Here the CDR3 DNA reads TGTGCCATCACCTCCGGGGACAGAAGCTACGAGCAGTACTTC.

This clonotype was detected only a few times. CDR3 sequence reads: CASSDRWSGNYEQYF. Written as DNA, the CDR3 is TGCGCCAGCAGTGACAGGTGGAGCGGGAACTACGAGCAGTACTTC. This chain connects TRBV10-2 to TRBJ2-7, with 7 bases fitting TRBD2. Germline assignment: CDR1 WSHSY and CDR2 SAAADI. This CDR3 is built from 15 residues. Trimming cost V 3 bases and J 3 bases; bases outside gene matches: 8.

This clonotype occurred once. V usage is TRBV20-1 and J usage is TRBJ2-7, with 9 bases that match TRBD2. Germline CDR1 is DFQATT and CDR2 is SNEGSKA (reference sequence). The CDR3 is made up of 15 amino acids. V lost 4 bases to trimming and J lost 2 bases; unmatched junction nucleotides: 9. The CDR3 loop reads CSAISTGTSTYEQYF. The CDR3 DNA reads as TGCAGTGCTATCAGTACCGGGACTAGCACCTACGAGCAGTACTTC.

This chain connects TRBV18 to TRBJ2-7, with D possibly matching TRBD2 (6 bases). Germline V gives CDR1 KGHSH, CDR2 LQKENI. CDR3 size: 16 residues. Trimming pared 4 bases from V and 0 bases from J, leaving 16 bases between. DNA for the CDR3: TGTGCCAGCTCACAAGGGCGGCGGGGAAGCTCCTACGAGCAGTACTTC. It translates to CASSQGRRGSSYEQYF.

The chain has TRBV3-1 and TRBJ1-1; D remains unclear. Trimming pared 1 base from V and 1 base from J, leaving 13 bases between. Germline CDR1 and CDR2: LGHDT and YNNKEL (reference sequence). The CDR3 sequence is 16 residues long. CDR3 nucleotide sequence: TGTGCCAGCAGCCAAGGGTCGGATTTCGGGAACACTGAAGCTTTCTTT. Protein product: CASSQGSDFGNTEAFF.